A single sample is the source of the 19 T cell receptor beta chains below, sequenced in a study of metastatic and nonmetastatic thyroid tumors (dated by TCRdb to the early 2020s). The library was produced with PCR. The data were produced on an Illumina HiSeq 4000. In TCRdb, the public reads were trimmed at Q25 with fastp and aligned with MiXCR, with productive beta chains retained. This sample comprises roughly 58,000 clones, approximately 4% of them detected only once. Of the sample, about 20% is held by the ten largest clones. No treatment had been received by any patient before thyroid surgery. The sequencing input was blood. These receptors were collected from a female donor with papillary thyroid cancer or a benign thyroid nodule (not recorded which). Some clones in this sample may be carry-over from other donors' samples.

This clone has only a few counts. This CDR3 fails to terminate in the conserved phenylalanine or tryptophan, so it likely reflects a read error. This chain joins TRBV2 and TRBJ2-7; a possible D gene is TRBD2 (6 bases). In germline, CDR1 is SNHLY, CDR2 FYNNEI. This CDR3 is built from 15 residues. V was trimmed by 7 bases and J by 2 bases, leaving 18 bases between them. The DNA of the CDR3 is TGTGCCAGCACTGCGCGGGGAAGTGCCCCCTACGAGCAGTACCTC. Translated: CASTARGSAPYEQYL.

This clone was seen many times. The CDR3 DNA follows: TGTGCCAGCAGCGATGGGGAGGCGGGCGGAGAAAAACTGTTTTTT. Its translation is CASSDGEAGGEKLFF. This chain connects TRBV12-3 or TRBV12-4 to TRBJ1-4; unclear D gene. Trimming stripped 6 bases from V and 8 bases from J, with 19 bases between. This CDR3 has 15 residues.

This clone was seen more than once but under ten times. The chain combines TRBV28 with TRBJ2-1, with TRBD2 as a possible D gene (6 bases). V gave up 4 bases and J gave up 3 bases, with 10 bases separating them. Germline V gene lookup returns CDR1 MDHEN and CDR2 SYDVKM. The CDR3 extends over 14 amino acids. CDR3 nucleotides: TGTGCCAGCAGTTCCTACGGGGGCTACAATGAGCAGTTCTTC. This sequence encodes CASSSYGGYNEQFF.

V gene TRBV28 combines with J gene TRBJ2-7; perhaps TRBD2 as D (5 bases). The length of the CDR3 is 14 residues. Germline values: CDR1 MDHEN, CDR2 SYDVKM. Trimming shortened V by 5 bases and J by 3 bases, and 14 bases separated the two germline ends. For the CDR3, the DNA is TGTGCCAGCAGTGGAGCGGTAGGTTACTACGAGCAGTACTTC. It encodes CASSGAVGYYEQYF.

This clone was picked up many times. The CDR3 sequence is CASSRSPGGADEKLFF. The CDR3 coding sequence is TGCGCCAGCAGCCGATCACCAGGGGGCGCGGATGAAAAACTGTTTTTT. The chain recombines TRBV4-1 with TRBJ1-4; TRBD1 aligns across 8 bases. Trimming cost V 4 bases and J 6 bases; bases outside gene matches: 10. This CDR3 has 16 residues. Looked up from germline, CDR1 is MGHRA and CDR2 is YSYEKL.

This clone was detected ten times or more. J is TRBJ2-7 and V is TRBV28, with 10 bases identical to TRBD1. This CDR3 comprises 15 residues. Germline V gives CDR1 MDHEN, CDR2 SYDVKM. Trimming removed 6 bases from V and 3 bases from J; junction bases left unmatched: 8. The CDR3, as DNA: TGTGCCAGCAGACCATCCGGGACAGGGGTCTACGAGCAGTACTTC. Amino acids: CASRPSGTGVYEQYF.

This clone showed up just a few times. Possible read error: a much larger clone is one base away. Other DNA sequences in the sample encode the same CDR3. The V gene is TRBV29-1, the J gene TRBJ2-6; D is ambiguous. V lost 1 base and J 7 bases, leaving 5 bases between the germline ends. Germline V gene sequence: CDR1 SQVTM, CDR2 ANQGSEA. The CDR3 consists of 12 residues. The CDR3 region is CSVEVGANVLTF. Written as DNA, the CDR3 is TGCAGCGTTGAAGTTGGAGCCAACGTCCTGACTTTC.

In its sample, this clone was seen many times. This sequence joins TRBV3-1 and TRBJ2-1, with D possibly being TRBD1 or TRBD2 (6 bases each). Germline V CDR1 and CDR2: LGHDT, YNNKEL (reference sequence). The CDR3 is 16 residues long. The V gene lost 3 bases and the J gene lost 1 base, with 13 bases spanning the gap. CDR3: CASSHRRRGSYNEQFF. CDR3 bases: TGTGCCAGCAGCCACCGAAGGAGGGGGTCCTACAATGAGCAGTTCTTC.

Of note for this clone: This may be a read error: a much more frequent sequence differs by one nucleotide. Other DNA sequences in the same sample also yield this CDR3. The chain combines TRBV4-1 with TRBJ2-7, with TRBD1 identical over 8 bases. Looked up from germline, CDR1 is MGHRA and CDR2 is YSYEKL. The CDR3 runs to 19 residues. The DNA of the CDR3 is TGCGCCAGTAGCCAGGGGGAGATATGGCGTGGGACAGGTTCCTACGAGCAGTACTTC. It is translated as CASSQGEIWRGTGSYEQYF.

This clone was detected ten times or more. Other DNA sequences in this sample translate to the same CDR3. The chain is built from TRBV19 and TRBJ1-2, with D maybe TRBD1 (6 bases). Per germline, CDR1 LNHDA and CDR2 SQIVND (reference sequence). This CDR3 is 14 amino acids long. Trimming pared 7 bases from V and 4 bases from J, leaving 16 bases between. The CDR3 is CASTTQGSRYGYTF. The CDR3, as DNA: TGTGCCAGTACTACACAGGGATCCCGCTATGGCTACACCTTC.

This clone was recorded many times. This chain links TRBV6-1 with TRBJ2-7; D is perhaps TRBD1 (5 bases). Germline loops: CDR1 MNHNS, CDR2 SASEGT. The length of the CDR3 is 14 residues. The V and J ends lost 5 bases and 1 base respectively, with 12 bases between them. This chain's CDR3 is CASSFLTDSYEQYF. The CDR3 region has the DNA TGTGCCAGCAGTTTTCTGACAGATTCCTACGAGCAGTACTTC.

This clone was observed at least ten times. V is TRBV9 and J is TRBJ2-7; 11 bases match TRBD2. The germline V gene encodes CDR1 SGDLS and CDR2 YYNGEE. Germline trimming cut 4 bases from V and 3 bases from J; bases unmatched to any gene: 3. The CDR3 spans 14 residues. The CDR3 DNA sequence: TGTGCCAGCAGCCAAGGACTAGCGGGCTACGAGCAGTACTTC. This translates into CASSQGLAGYEQYF.

This clone has ten or more counts. This chain links TRBV4-1 with TRBJ1-1; the match to TRBD1 covers 7 bases. The CDR3 runs to 15 residues. Germline CDR1 and CDR2: MGHRA and YSYEKL. The ends lost 4 bases at V and 1 base at J; junction bases unmatched: 6. This chain's CDR3 is CASSPRDRSNTEAFF. CDR3 nucleotide sequence: TGCGCCAGCAGCCCCAGGGACAGATCGAACACTGAAGCTTTCTTT.

This clone was seen a handful of times. This rearrangement joins TRBV12-3 or TRBV12-4 to TRBJ2-3, with no clear D. Trimming cost V 7 bases and J 3 bases, with 17 bases left between them. This CDR3 region has 15 residues. The CDR3 reads CASTQRFHGTDTQYF. CDR3 nucleotide sequence: TGTGCCAGCACCCAGCGATTTCACGGGACAGATACGCAGTATTTT.

This clone was seen more than once but under ten times. Being one base from a much bigger clone, this may be a read error. The rearrangement uses TRBV20-1 and TRBJ2-5; 7 nucleotides align to TRBD2. This CDR3 spans 13 amino acids. CDR1 is DFQATT and CDR2 is SNEGSKA in the germline V gene (reference sequence). The CDR3 DNA sequence: TGCAGTGCGATACTAGCGATAAAAGAGGCCCAGTACTTC. Its protein is CSAILAIKEAQYF.

The sample holds many counts of this clone. This rearrangement joins TRBV7-3 to TRBJ2-7; 8 bases line up with TRBD2. From germline, CDR1 is SGHTA and CDR2 FQGTGA. The V gene end was trimmed by 2 bases and the J gene end by 3 bases; junction bases not matched to a gene: 6. The CDR3 is 15 residues long. The CDR3 here is CASSLLAGPNYEQYF. CDR3 DNA sequence: TGTGCCAGCAGCTTACTAGCGGGCCCCAACTACGAGCAGTACTTC.

This clone was picked up many times. A read error may be the cause here, since a much bigger clone is one base away. The chain links TRBV27 to TRBJ2-1; D unclear. Germline CDR1 and CDR2: MNHEY and SMNVEV (reference sequence). The V end was cut by 4 bases, the J end by 0 bases, with 28 bases between. This CDR3 spans 21 amino acids. The CDR3 reads CASSSPGGVGLKVSSYNEQFF. The CDR3 coding sequence is TGTGCCAGCAGTTCCCCTGGTGGGGTCGGGTTGAAGGTCAGCTCCTACAATGAGCAGTTCTTC.

This chain links TRBV24-1 with TRBJ2-3; 10 positions agree with TRBD1. V gave up 4 bases and J gave up 1 base; unmatched junction bases: 4. Looked up from germline, CDR1 is KGHDR and CDR2 is SFDVKD. The CDR3 covers 16 residues. The CDR3 loop is CATSDAGTGGTDTQYF. Here the CDR3 DNA reads TGTGCCACCAGTGACGCTGGGACAGGGGGCACAGATACGCAGTATTTT.

This clone was observed many times. This CDR3 is also generated by other DNA sequences in the sample. The V and J genes are TRBV2 and TRBJ1-2, with D unresolved. Per germline, CDR1 SNHLY and CDR2 FYNNEI. The CDR3 covers 13 residues. The ends were cut back, 4 bases at V and 8 bases at J, with 14 bases in the middle. The chain's CDR3 is CASSVGGYQGYTF. DNA of the CDR3: TGTGCCAGCAGTGTAGGTGGATATCAGGGCTACACCTTC. Full variable domain (outside the CDR3, taken from reference TRBV2 and TRBJ1-2): EPEVTQTPSHQVTQMGQEVILRCVPISNHLYFYWYRQILGQKVEFLVSFYNNEISEKSEIFDDQFSVERPDGSNFTLKIRSTKLEDSAMYFCASSVGGYQGYTFGSGTRLTVV.